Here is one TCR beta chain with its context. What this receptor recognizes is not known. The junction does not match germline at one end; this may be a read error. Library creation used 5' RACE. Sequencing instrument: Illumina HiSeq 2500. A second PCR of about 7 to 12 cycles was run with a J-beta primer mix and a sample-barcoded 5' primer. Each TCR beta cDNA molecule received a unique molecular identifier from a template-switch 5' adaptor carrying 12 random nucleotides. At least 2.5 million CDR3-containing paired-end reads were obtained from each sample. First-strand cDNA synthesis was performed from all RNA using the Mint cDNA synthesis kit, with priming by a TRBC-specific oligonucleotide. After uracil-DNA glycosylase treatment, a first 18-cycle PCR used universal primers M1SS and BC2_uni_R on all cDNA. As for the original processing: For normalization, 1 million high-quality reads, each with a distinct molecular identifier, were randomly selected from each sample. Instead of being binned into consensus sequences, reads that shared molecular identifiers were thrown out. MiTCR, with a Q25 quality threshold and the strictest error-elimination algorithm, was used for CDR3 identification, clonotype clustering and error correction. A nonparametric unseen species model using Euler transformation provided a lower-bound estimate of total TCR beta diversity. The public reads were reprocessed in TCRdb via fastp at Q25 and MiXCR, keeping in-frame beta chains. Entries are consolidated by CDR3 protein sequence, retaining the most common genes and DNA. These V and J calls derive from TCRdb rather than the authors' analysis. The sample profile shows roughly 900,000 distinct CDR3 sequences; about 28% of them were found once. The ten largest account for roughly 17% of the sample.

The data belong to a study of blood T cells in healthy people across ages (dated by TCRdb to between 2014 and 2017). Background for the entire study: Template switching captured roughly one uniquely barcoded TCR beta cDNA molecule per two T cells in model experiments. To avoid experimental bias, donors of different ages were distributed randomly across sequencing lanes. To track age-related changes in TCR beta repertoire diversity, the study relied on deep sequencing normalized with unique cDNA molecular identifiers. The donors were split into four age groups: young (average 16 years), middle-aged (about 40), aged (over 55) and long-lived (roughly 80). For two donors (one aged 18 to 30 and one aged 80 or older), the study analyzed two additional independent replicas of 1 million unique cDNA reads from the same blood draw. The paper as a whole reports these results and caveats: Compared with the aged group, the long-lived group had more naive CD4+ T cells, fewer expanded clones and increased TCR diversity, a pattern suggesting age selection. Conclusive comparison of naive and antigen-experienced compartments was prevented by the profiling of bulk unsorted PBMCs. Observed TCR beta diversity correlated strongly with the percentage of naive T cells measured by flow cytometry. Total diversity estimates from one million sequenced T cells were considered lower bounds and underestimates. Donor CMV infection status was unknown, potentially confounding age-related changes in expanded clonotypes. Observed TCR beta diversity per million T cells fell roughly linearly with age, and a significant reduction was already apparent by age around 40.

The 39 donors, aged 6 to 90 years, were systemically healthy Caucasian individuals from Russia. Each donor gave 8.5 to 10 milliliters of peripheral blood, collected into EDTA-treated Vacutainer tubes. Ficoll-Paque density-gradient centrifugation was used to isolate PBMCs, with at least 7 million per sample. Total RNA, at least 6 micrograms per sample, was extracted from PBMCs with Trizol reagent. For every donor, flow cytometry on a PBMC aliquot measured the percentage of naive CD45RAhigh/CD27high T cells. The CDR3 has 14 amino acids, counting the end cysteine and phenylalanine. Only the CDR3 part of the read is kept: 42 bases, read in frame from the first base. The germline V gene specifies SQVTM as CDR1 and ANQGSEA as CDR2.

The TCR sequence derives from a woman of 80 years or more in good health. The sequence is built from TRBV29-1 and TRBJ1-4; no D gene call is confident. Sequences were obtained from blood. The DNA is TGCAGCGCCCAACCTCCAGGTGATAATGAAAAACCGTTTTTT. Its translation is CSAQPPGDNEKPFF.